Below, 5 T cell receptor beta chains from the same sample are listed, as sequenced in a study of CD8 T cells in Susac syndrome. The RNA input was roughly 0.5 to 1 ug, and it was reverse transcribed with random hexamers. MiXCR, run by TCRdb on the immunoSEQ multiplex PCR reads, gives a single entry per CDR3 protein. This sample yields 150,000 to 200,000 distinct CDR3 sequences, of which approximately 93% are seen a single time; about 0.095% belongs to the top ten. Sequenced input: CD4+ T cells from PBMCs. These receptors originate from a human donor with multiple sclerosis.

The chain links TRBV29-1 to TRBJ1-1; D is ambiguous. Trimming took off 7 bases at V and 7 bases at J, with 16 bases between the two ends. CDR1 is SQVTM, CDR2 ANQGSEA, per germline. This CDR3 comprises 12 residues. In nucleotides, the CDR3 is TGCAGCGCAGTCCCGACCCAGGTTGAAGCTTTCTTT. This encodes CSAVPTQVEAFF.

V is TRBV30 and J is TRBJ1-6; 8 bases agree with TRBD1. The ends lost 1 base at V and 10 bases at J; junction bases unmatched: 3. This CDR3 spans 13 amino acids. Germline V lookup: CDR1 GTSNPN, CDR2 SVGIG (reference sequence). The CDR3 sequence is CAWSGTGTSPLHF. The CDR3 nucleotides read TGTGCCTGGAGTGGGACAGGGACGTCACCCCTCCACTTT.

CDR3 in amino acids: CASSSPGGVYTEAFF. For the CDR3, the DNA is TGTGCCAGCAGTTCTCCCGGGGGGGTCTACACTGAAGCTTTCTTT. The chain has TRBV6-5 and TRBJ1-1; perhaps TRBD1 as D (5 bases). This CDR3 is 15 amino acids long. Germline V gene data show CDR1 as MNHEY and CDR2 as SVGAGI. V lost 4 bases, J lost 3 bases, and 15 bases lay in between.

J is TRBJ1-3 and V is TRBV28; D uncertain. Deletions cut 2 bases from V and 0 bases from J, with 11 bases between. The CDR3 has 16 amino acids. CDR1 is MDHEN and CDR2 is SYDVKM in the germline V gene. CDR3 sequence: CASSLRPPNSGNTIYF. CDR3 sequence (DNA): TGTGCCAGCAGTTTACGCCCCCCCAACTCTGGAAACACCATATATTTT.

The V and J genes are TRBV18 and TRBJ1-4; 7 bases map to TRBD1. This CDR3 is built from 13 residues. V lost 3 bases, J lost 5 bases, and 0 bases stayed unmatched. Germline V lookup: CDR1 KGHSH, CDR2 LQKENI. CDR3 nucleotides: TGTGCCAGCTCACCGGGACAGAATGAAAAACTGTTTTTT. Residues: CASSPGQNEKLFF. The whole variable domain, filled in from reference TRBV18 and TRBJ1-4, reads NAGVMQNPRHLVRRRGQEARLRCSPMKGHSHVYWYRQLPEEGLKFMVYLQKENIIDESGMPKERFSAEFPKEGPSILRIQQVVRGDSAAYFCASSPGQNEKLFFGSGTQLSVL.